A selection of T cell receptor beta chains follows, all from one sample in a study of yellow fever vaccine responses in identical twins. TCRdb ran MiXCR on the RT-PCR reads and lists one entry per CDR3 protein. This sample has approximately 16,000 distinct CDR3 sequences, with approximately 78% found just once. The source was T cells from blood (PBMCs), unsorted or a sorted subset (not recorded which), collected before or after yellow fever vaccination (not recorded which). The receptors were gathered from a woman aged 18-29 years who received the yellow fever vaccine. Both conserved end residues are part of each CDR3. A D gene is named only where the DNA matches it firmly. Some rows have no size entry. The others give once, few or many, or a class for an expanded clone.

cdr3_aa,cdr3_nt,cdr3_length,j_call,v_call,d_call,clone_size
CATSAGGTSAYEQYF,TGTGCCACCAGCGCAGGAGGGACTAGCGCCTACGAGCAGTACTTC,15,TRBJ2-7,TRBV15,TRBD2,-
CASSFGGRYNEQFF,TGTGCCAGCAGTTTTGGCGGGAGGTACAATGAGCAGTTCTTC,14,TRBJ2-1,TRBV12-3/TRBV12-4,TRBD2,-
CASRMDRSSYNEQFF,TGTGCCAGTAGAATGGACAGGAGCTCCTACAATGAGCAGTTCTTC,15,TRBJ2-1,TRBV19,TRBD1,-
CSAREWGLAGGRYYEQYF,TGCAGTGCTAGAGAGTGGGGACTAGCGGGGGGCCGATACTACGAGCAGTACTTC,18,TRBJ2-7,TRBV20-1,TRBD2,-
CASSDHGLSYEQYF,TGTGCCAGCAGTGATCATGGTTTGTCCTACGAGCAGTACTTC,14,TRBJ2-7,TRBV2,-,-
CASSLGPLAGMQETQYF,TGTGCCAGCAGCTTAGGCCCTCTAGCGGGGATGCAAGAGACCCAGTACTTC,17,TRBJ2-5,TRBV7-6,TRBD2,-
CAISTGRNQETQYF,TGTGCCATCAGTACGGGACGGAATCAAGAGACCCAGTACTTC,14,TRBJ2-5,TRBV10-3,-,-
CSANEGTDYNEQFF,TGCAGTGCTAACGAAGGGACGGATTACAATGAGCAGTTCTTC,14,TRBJ2-1,TRBV20-1,-,-
CSVVKGWGETQYF,TGCAGCGTTGTAAAGGGGTGGGGAGAGACCCAGTACTTC,13,TRBJ2-5,TRBV29-1,-,once
CSVELGHEEQETQYF,TGCAGCGTCGAACTGGGACACGAGGAACAAGAGACCCAGTACTTC,15,TRBJ2-5,TRBV29-1,-,-
CASSLETGLLNEQYF,TGCGCCAGCAGCTTGGAAACAGGGCTCCTGAACGAGCAGTACTTC,15,TRBJ2-7,TRBV5-1,-,-
CSARLAGKDTQYF,TGCAGTGCTAGACTAGCGGGGAAAGATACGCAGTATTTT,13,TRBJ2-3,TRBV20-1,TRBD2,-
CASSLVRSEDTQYF,TGTGCCAGCAGCTTGGTTCGCTCCGAGGATACGCAGTATTTT,14,TRBJ2-3,TRBV5-6,-,-
CASSLSGLASDTQYF,TGTGCCAGCTCCCTCTCGGGACTAGCGTCAGATACGCAGTATTTT,15,TRBJ2-3,TRBV18,TRBD2,-
CASSGQDREYIQYF,TGCGCCAGCAGCGGCCAGGACAGGGAATACATTCAGTACTTC,14,TRBJ2-4,TRBV5-1,TRBD1,-
CASSDPRGSIGELFF,TGTGCCAGCAGCGACCCTCGGGGGTCCATCGGGGAGCTGTTTTTT,15,TRBJ2-2,TRBV5-4,-,-
CASSSAGTLRYNEQFF,TGTGCCAGCAGTTCCGCCGGGACTCTCAGATACAATGAGCAGTTCTTC,16,TRBJ2-1,TRBV12-3/TRBV12-4,-,once
CAISIQGDYGYTF,TGTGCCATCAGCATCCAGGGTGACTATGGCTACACCTTC,13,TRBJ1-2,TRBV10-3,-,-
CASSLGGVGTEAFF,TGTGCCAGCAGCTTGGGGGGGGTCGGCACTGAAGCTTTCTTT,14,TRBJ1-1,TRBV5-4,-,once
CASSDTLHYEQYF,TGTGCCAGCAGCGACACCTTGCATTACGAGCAGTACTTC,13,TRBJ2-7,TRBV3-1,-,-
CASSLRVTEQFF,TGTGCCAGCAGCTTACGGGTTACTGAGCAGTTCTTC,12,TRBJ2-1,TRBV7-9,-,-
CASSHTGAGRYGYTF,TGTGCCAGCAGCCATACGGGTGCGGGTCGCTATGGCTACACCTTC,15,TRBJ1-2,TRBV3-1,-,few
CSVGRQGADEQFF,TGCAGCGTGGGGCGTCAGGGGGCCGATGAGCAGTTCTTC,13,TRBJ2-1,TRBV29-1,TRBD1,-
CSVDGLAGEMTDTQYF,TGCAGCGTCGACGGACTAGCGGGAGAGATGACAGATACGCAGTATTTT,16,TRBJ2-3,TRBV29-1,TRBD2,-
CASSPSVVNYEQYF,TGTGCCAGCTCACCCTCGGTTGTTAACTACGAGCAGTACTTC,14,TRBJ2-7,TRBV18,-,-
CSARDLSGRITGELFF,TGCAGTGCTAGAGATTTAAGCGGGAGGATAACCGGGGAGCTGTTTTTT,16,TRBJ2-2,TRBV20-1,TRBD2,-